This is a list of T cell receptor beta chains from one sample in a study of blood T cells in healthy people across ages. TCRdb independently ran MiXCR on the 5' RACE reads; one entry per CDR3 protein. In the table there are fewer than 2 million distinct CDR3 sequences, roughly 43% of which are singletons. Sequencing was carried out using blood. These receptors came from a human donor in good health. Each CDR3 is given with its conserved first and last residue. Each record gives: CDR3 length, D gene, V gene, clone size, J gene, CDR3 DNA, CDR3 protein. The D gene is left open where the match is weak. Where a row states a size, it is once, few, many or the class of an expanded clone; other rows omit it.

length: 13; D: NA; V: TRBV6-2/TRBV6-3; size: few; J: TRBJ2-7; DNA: TGTGCCAGCAGTTACGTGAAGGGTTACGAGCAGTACTTC; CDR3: CASSYVKGYEQYF
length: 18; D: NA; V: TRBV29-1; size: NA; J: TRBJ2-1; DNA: TGCAGCGTTGGACCCTTTGGATATGCGCAAAGCTCCTACAATGAGCAGTTCTTC; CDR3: CSVGPFGYAQSSYNEQFF
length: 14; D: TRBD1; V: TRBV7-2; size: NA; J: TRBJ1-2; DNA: TGTGCCAGCAGCCCAAGACAGGGGGCTTTTGGCTACACCTTC; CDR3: CASSPRQGAFGYTF
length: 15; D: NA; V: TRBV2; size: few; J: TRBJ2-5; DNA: TGTGCCAGCAGCCTCCGTGGCGGACGGGAAGAGACCCAGTACTTC; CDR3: CASSLRGGREETQYF
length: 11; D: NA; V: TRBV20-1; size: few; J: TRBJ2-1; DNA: TGCAGTGCCCCCAGGGCCAATGAGCAGTTCTTC; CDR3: CSAPRANEQFF
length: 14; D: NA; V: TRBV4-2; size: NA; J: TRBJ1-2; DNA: TGTGCCAGCAGCCAAGATAGGCCAGACTATGGCTACACCTTC; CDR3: CASSQDRPDYGYTF
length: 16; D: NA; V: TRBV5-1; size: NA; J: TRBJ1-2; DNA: TGCGCCAGCTGCTGCCCGGGAACAGTTGATAACTATGGCTACACCTTC; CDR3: CASCCPGTVDNYGYTF
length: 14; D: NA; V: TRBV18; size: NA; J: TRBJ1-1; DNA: TGTGCCAGCTCCCGGAGCGGGCGTAACACTGAAGCTTTCTTT; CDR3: CASSRSGRNTEAFF
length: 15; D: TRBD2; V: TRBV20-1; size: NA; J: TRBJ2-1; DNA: TGCAGTGCTAGTGAGCCTACGGGGGGTCAGAATGAGCAGTTCTTC; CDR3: CSASEPTGGQNEQFF
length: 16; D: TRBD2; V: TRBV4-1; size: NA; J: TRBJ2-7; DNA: TGCGCCAGCAGCCCCCTAACTAGCGCACCACCCTACGAGCAGTACTTC; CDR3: CASSPLTSAPPYEQYF
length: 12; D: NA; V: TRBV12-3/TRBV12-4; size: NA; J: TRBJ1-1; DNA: TGTGCCAGCAGCAAGACAGGCACTGAAGCTTTCTTT; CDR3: CASSKTGTEAFF
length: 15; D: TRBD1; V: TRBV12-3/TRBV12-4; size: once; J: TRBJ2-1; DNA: TGTGCCAGCACCCTACAGGGGGCTTGGGGCAATGAGCAGTTCTTC; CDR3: CASTLQGAWGNEQFF
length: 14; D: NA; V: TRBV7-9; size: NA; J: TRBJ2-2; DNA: TGTGCCAGCAGCTTTGGGACTGGCAGCGGGGAGCTGTTTTTT; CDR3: CASSFGTGSGELFF
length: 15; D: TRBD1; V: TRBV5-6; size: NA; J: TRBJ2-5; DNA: TGTGCCAGCAGCGGAACAGGGGTCCTCCAGGAGACCCAGTACTTC; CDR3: CASSGTGVLQETQYF
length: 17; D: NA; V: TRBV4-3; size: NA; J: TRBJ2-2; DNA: TGCGCCAGCAGCCAAGACATGGCACAGGGGAACACCGGGGAGCTGTTTTTT; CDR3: CASSQDMAQGNTGELFF
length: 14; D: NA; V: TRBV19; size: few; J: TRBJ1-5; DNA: TGTGCCAGTAGTTGGGGGGTTAGCAATCAGCCCCAGCATTTT; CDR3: CASSWGVSNQPQHF
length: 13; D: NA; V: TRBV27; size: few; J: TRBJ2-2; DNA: TGTGCCAGCAGGATAAGGGGTTACGGGGAGCTGTTTTTT; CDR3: CASRIRGYGELFF
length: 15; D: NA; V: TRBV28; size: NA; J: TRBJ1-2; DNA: TGTGCCAGCAGTCCTATGGATGAACTAAACTATGGCTACACCTTC; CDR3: CASSPMDELNYGYTF
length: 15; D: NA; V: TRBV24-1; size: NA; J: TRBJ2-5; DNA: TGTGCCACCAGTGACAATGGGGGGGCCGGAGAGACCCAGTACTTC; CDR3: CATSDNGGAGETQYF
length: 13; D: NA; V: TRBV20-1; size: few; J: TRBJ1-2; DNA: TGCAGTGCTAGAGATCCTATTAACTATGGCTACACCTTC; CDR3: CSARDPINYGYTF
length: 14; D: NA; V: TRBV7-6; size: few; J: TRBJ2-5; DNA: TGTGCCAGCAGCTTAGAGGTGGGCCAAGAGACCCAGTACTTC; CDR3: CASSLEVGQETQYF
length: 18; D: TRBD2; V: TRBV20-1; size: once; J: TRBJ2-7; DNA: TGCAGTGCTCCTGGTCCCGGGACTAGCGGGGGCCTAACCTACGAGCAGTACTTC; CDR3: CSAPGPGTSGGLTYEQYF
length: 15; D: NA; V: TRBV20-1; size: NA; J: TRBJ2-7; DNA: TGCAGTGCTAGAGATCGGGTAAGGGGAGCCGGCGAGCAGTACTTC; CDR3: CSARDRVRGAGEQYF
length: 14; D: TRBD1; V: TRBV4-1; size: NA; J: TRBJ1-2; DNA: TGCGCCAGCAGGCAACAGGGGAGAGTTTCGGGCTACACCTTC; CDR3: CASRQQGRVSGYTF
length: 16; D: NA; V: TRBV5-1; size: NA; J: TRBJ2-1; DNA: TGCGCCAGCAGCATAATGCGGGACAGTCTCTACAATGGGCAGTTCTTC; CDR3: CASSIMRDSLYNGQFF
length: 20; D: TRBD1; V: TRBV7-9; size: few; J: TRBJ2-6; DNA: TGTGCCAGCAGCTTTTTTTCCGGGACAGGGGGCTCCTCTGGGGCCAACGTCCTGACTTTC; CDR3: CASSFFSGTGGSSGANVLTF
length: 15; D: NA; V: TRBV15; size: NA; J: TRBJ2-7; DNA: TGTGCCACCAGCAGAGGTGGCAGCCTGGCGTACGAGCAGTACTTC; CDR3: CATSRGGSLAYEQYF
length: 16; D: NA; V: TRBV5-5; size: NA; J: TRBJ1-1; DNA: TGTGTCGGCAGCTTCGTCGGGGGAGCCGGAGGCACTGAAGCTTTCTTT; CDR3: CVGSFVGGAGGTEAFF
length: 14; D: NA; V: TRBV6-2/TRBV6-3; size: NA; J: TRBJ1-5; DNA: TGTGCCAGTGCTTGGGGCAGGCGCAATCAGCCCCAGCATTTT; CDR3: CASAWGRRNQPQHF
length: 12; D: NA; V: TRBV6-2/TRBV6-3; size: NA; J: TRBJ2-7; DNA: TGTGCCAGCAGAACTAATTCCTACGAGCAGTACTTC; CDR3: CASRTNSYEQYF
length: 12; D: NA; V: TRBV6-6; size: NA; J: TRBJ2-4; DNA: TGTGCCAGCAGTTACGAGGGTTACGTGCAGTACTTC; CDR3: CASSYEGYVQYF
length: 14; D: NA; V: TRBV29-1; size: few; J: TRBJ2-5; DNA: TGCAGCGTTGCAGTCGAGGCGCCTCCAGGTACCCAGTACTTC; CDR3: CSVAVEAPPGTQYF
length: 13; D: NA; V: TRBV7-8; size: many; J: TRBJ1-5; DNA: TGTGCCAGCAGCCTAGAAGGCTCGGGAGCCCAGCATTTT; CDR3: CASSLEGSGAQHF
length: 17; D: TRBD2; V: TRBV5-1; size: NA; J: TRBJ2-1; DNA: TGCGCCAGCAGCCTCCCAGGACTAGCGGGCACCAACAATGAGCAGTTCTTC; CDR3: CASSLPGLAGTNNEQFF
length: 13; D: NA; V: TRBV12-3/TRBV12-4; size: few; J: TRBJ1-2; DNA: TGTGCCAGCAGTTGGTCAGTTAACCATGGCTACACCTTC; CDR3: CASSWSVNHGYTF
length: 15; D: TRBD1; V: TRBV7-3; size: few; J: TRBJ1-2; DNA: TGTGCCAGCAGCCCGGACAGGACTTATAACTATGGCTACACCTTC; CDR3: CASSPDRTYNYGYTF
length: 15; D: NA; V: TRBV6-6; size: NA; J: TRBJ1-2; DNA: TGTGCCAGCAGTTTGGGGGCAGCCTCGGGCGGTGGCTACACCTTC; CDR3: CASSLGAASGGGYTF
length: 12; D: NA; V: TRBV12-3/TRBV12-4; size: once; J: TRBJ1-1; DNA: TGTGCCAGCAGTTTTTGGGGAGACGAAGCTTTCTTT; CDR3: CASSFWGDEAFF
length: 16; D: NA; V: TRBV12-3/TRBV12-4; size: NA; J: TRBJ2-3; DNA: TGTGCCAGCAGTTTAGGTGGGAGGACTAGCACAGATACGCAGTATTTT; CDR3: CASSLGGRTSTDTQYF
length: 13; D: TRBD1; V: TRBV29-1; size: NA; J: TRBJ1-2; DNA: TGCAGCGCCCGACAGGGGTTATGCGGGGGCTACACCTTC; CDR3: CSARQGLCGGYTF
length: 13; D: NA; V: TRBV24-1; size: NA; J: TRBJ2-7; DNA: TGTGCCACCAGTTCACTGAGCGGCTACGAGCAGTACTTC; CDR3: CATSSLSGYEQYF
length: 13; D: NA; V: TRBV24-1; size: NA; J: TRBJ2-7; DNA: TGTGCCACCACAGGGGCCAGCTCCTACGAGCAGTACTTC; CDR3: CATTGASSYEQYF
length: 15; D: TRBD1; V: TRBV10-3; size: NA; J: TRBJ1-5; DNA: TGTGCCATCAGTGAGTCGGGACAGACGTATCAGCCCCAGCATTTT; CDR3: CAISESGQTYQPQHF
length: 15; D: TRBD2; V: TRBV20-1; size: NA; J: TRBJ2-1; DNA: TGCAGTGCTGCTCCCGGGACTAGCATGTTGGCTGAGCAGTTCTTC; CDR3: CSAAPGTSMLAEQFF
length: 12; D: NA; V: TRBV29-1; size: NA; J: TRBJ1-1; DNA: TGCAGCACTTTTAAGCTGAACACTGAAGCTTTCTTT; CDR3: CSTFKLNTEAFF
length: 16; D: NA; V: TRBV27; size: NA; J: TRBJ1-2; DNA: TGTGCCAGCAGTTTCGGAGGGACAAACCGGTACTATGGCTACACCTTC; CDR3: CASSFGGTNRYYGYTF
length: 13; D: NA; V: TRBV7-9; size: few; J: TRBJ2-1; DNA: TGTGCCAGCAGCTTCCCGCGAGGAAATGAGCAGTTCTTC; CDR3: CASSFPRGNEQFF
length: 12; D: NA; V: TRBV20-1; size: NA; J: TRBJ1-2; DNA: TGCAGTGCTAGGGAGTGGGCCTATGGCTACACCTTC; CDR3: CSAREWAYGYTF
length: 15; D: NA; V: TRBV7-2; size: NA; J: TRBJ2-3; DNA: TGTGCCAGCAGCTTAGTTATTAGAAACACAGATACGCAGTATTTT; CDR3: CASSLVIRNTDTQYF
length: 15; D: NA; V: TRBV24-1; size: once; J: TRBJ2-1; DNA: TGTGCCACCAGTGACCCCAGGGGAGGAGGGAATGAGCAGTTCTTC; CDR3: CATSDPRGGGNEQFF
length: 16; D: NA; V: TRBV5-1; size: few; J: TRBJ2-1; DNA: TGCGCCAGCAGATCGTTCCCCCGGGACGGTCATAATGAGCAGTTCTTC; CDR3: CASRSFPRDGHNEQFF
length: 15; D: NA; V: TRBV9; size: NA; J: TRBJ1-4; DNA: TGTGCCAGCAGCGTGAGCGTACAGGCTAATGAAAAACTGTTTTTT; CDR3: CASSVSVQANEKLFF
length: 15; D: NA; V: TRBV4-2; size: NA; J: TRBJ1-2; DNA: TGTGCCAGCAGCCCCGGGTCGGGGATAAACTATGGCTACACCTTC; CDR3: CASSPGSGINYGYTF
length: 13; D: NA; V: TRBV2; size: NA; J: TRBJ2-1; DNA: TGTGCCAGCAGTGTGAACAGAGACAATGAGCAGTTCTTC; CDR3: CASSVNRDNEQFF
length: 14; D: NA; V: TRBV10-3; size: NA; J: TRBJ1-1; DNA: TGTGCCATCAGTGAGGGGGCAATGAACACTGAAGCTTTCTTT; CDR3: CAISEGAMNTEAFF